This entry lists 25 T cell receptor beta chains sequenced from one sample in a study of cytomegalovirus exposure and HLA in healthy donors. The PCR was carried out with 60 Vbeta primers and 13 Jbeta primers. Method: immunoSEQ multiplex PCR; TCRdb's copy keeps in-frame clones and lacks some. This sample has almost 200,000 clones, with roughly 80% found just once. The specimen sequenced was PBMCs. These receptors came from a male donor in good health and CMV-seropositive.

V is TRBV27 and J is TRBJ2-7; 9 positions agree with TRBD2. The J segment lost 3 bases and the V segment lost 5 bases, leaving 8 bases of the junction unmatched. CDR1 MNHEY and CDR2 SMNVEV come from the germline V gene (reference sequence). The CDR3 is made up of 15 amino acids. The CDR3 nucleotides are TGTGCCAGCAGTATTCCGGGACTAGCTCTCTACGAGCAGTACTTC. Translated: CASSIPGLALYEQYF.

The chain employs TRBV18 and TRBJ1-1, with 8 bases that match TRBD1. The V segment lost 2 bases and the J segment 4 bases; nucleotides outside the gene matches: 3. Germline CDR1 is KGHSH and CDR2 is LQKENI. The CDR3 length is 14 residues. Written as DNA, the CDR3 is TGTGCCAGCTCACCATCCGGGACAGGCACTGAAGCTTTCTTT. It encodes CASSPSGTGTEAFF.

The chain recombines TRBV18 with TRBJ2-7; 7 bases fit TRBD1. The V gene's germline CDR1 is KGHSH and CDR2 LQKENI. The ends lost 3 bases at V and 0 bases at J; junction bases unmatched: 2. The CDR3 contains 14 residues. Here the CDR3 DNA reads TGTGCCAGCTCACCGACAGGGAACTCCTACGAGCAGTACTTC. It translates to CASSPTGNSYEQYF.

In its sample, this clone was seen a few times. The rearrangement links TRBV2 to TRBJ1-1; D is unresolved. V was clipped by 5 bases and J by 5 bases, with 9 bases between them. CDR3 length: 12 amino acids. Germline assignment: CDR1 SNHLY and CDR2 FYNNEI. This CDR3 reads CASSLQATEAFF. Written as DNA, the CDR3 is TGTGCCAGCAGTTTGCAGGCAACTGAAGCTTTCTTT. The full variable domain, its missing parts supplied by reference TRBV2 and TRBJ1-1, is EPEVTQTPSHQVTQMGQEVILRCVPISNHLYFYWYRQILGQKVEFLVSFYNNEISEKSEIFDDQFSVERPDGSNFTLKIRSTKLEDSAMYFCASSLQATEAFFGQGTRLTVV.

The genes are TRBV27 and TRBJ2-7, with TRBD2 matching 9 bases. The CDR3 sequence is 15 residues long. In germline, CDR1 is MNHEY, CDR2 SMNVEV (reference sequence). V gave up 4 bases and J gave up 6 bases; unmatched junction bases: 10. CDR3 nucleotide sequence: TGTGCCAGCAGTTCCGTAGCGGGAGTAATCCGCGAGCAGTACTTC. It is translated as CASSSVAGVIREQYF.

There are a few counts of this clone. The chain joins TRBV4-3 to TRBJ2-5, with 8 bases identical to TRBD2. There are 15 residues in the CDR3. V was clipped by 1 base and J by 2 bases; unmatched bases: 3. Germline V gene sequence: CDR1 LGHNA, CDR2 YSLEER. The CDR3 loop reads CASSQAQRGQETQYF. The CDR3 nucleotides read TGCGCCAGCAGCCAAGCTCAGCGGGGGCAAGAGACCCAGTACTTC.

The V gene is TRBV28, the J gene TRBJ1-4, with 8 bases identical to TRBD1. Germline V gene sequence: CDR1 MDHEN, CDR2 SYDVKM. The CDR3 covers 16 residues. V was pared by 2 bases and J by 7 bases, with 9 bases of the junction left unmatched. CDR3 DNA sequence: TGTGCCAGCAGTTTAGTAGGTGACAGGGGAAGTGAAAAACTGTTTTTT. It yields the protein CASSLVGDRGSEKLFF. The full variable domain, completed using reference TRBV28 and TRBJ1-4, is DVKVTQSSRYLVKRTGEKVFLECVQDMDHENMFWYRQDPGLGLRLIYFSYDVKMKEKGDIPEGYSVSREKKERFSLILESASTNQTSMYLCASSLVGDRGSEKLFFGSGTQLSVL.

The sample holds one count of this clone. V usage is TRBV19 and J usage is TRBJ1-2; D not certain. Looked up from germline, CDR1 is LNHDA and CDR2 is SQIVND (reference sequence). Deletions cut 5 bases from V and 2 bases from J, with 9 bases between. The CDR3 length is 13 residues. CDR3 nucleotides: TGTGCCAGTAGTCTGGCGGAGAACTATGGCTACACCTTC. Its protein is CASSLAENYGYTF.

This chain uses TRBV19 with TRBJ2-7, with 8 positions matching TRBD1. The V and J ends lost 5 bases and 0 bases, in that order; junction bases with no gene match: 12. The CDR3 runs to 17 residues. Per germline, CDR1 LNHDA and CDR2 SQIVND (reference sequence). The CDR3 protein is CASSRTGTNIRSYEQYF. Here the CDR3 DNA reads TGTGCCAGTAGTCGGACAGGGACGAACATACGCTCCTACGAGCAGTACTTC.

The CDR3 coding sequence is TGTGCCAGCAGCAGACAGCAATCTCAGCCCCAGCATTTT. The encoded protein is CASSRQQSQPQHF. The chain recombines TRBV11-2 with TRBJ1-5, with a weak D call TRBD1 (5 bases). The V end lost 5 bases, the J end lost 6 bases, and 11 bases lay between the germline ends. The germline V gene has CDR1 SGHAT and CDR2 FQNNGV. This CDR3 comprises 13 residues.

This rearrangement joins TRBV7-6 to TRBJ2-1; TRBD2 matches at 10 bases. With 4 bases clipped from V and 5 bases from J, the junction kept 8 bases outside the gene matches. Germline V gene sequence: CDR1 SGHVS, CDR2 FNYEAQ. The CDR3 is 16 amino acids. The chain's CDR3 is CASSSTSGTFDNEQFF. The CDR3 coding sequence is TGTGCCAGCAGCTCTACTAGCGGGACATTCGACAATGAGCAGTTCTTC. Full variable domain (remainder filled in from reference TRBV7-6 and TRBJ2-1): GAGVSQSPRYKVTKRGQDVALRCDPISGHVSLYWYRQALGQGPEFLTYFNYEAQQDKSGLPNDRFSAERPEGSISTLTIQRTEQRDSAMYRCASSSTSGTFDNEQFFGPGTRLTVL.

V usage is TRBV7-9 and J usage is TRBJ1-2; 8 bases align to TRBD1. J lost 2 bases, V lost 6 bases, and 5 bases had no gene match. The CDR3 contains 14 residues. The V gene's germline CDR1 is SEHNR and CDR2 FQNEAQ (reference sequence). The CDR3 nucleotides read TGTGCCAGCAGTCTACAGGGGGAAAACTATGGCTACACCTTC. Translating gives CASSLQGENYGYTF. Full variable domain (remainder filled in from reference TRBV7-9 and TRBJ1-2): DTGVSQNPRHKITKRGQNVTFRCDPISEHNRLYWYRQTLGQGPEFLTYFQNEAQLEKSRLLSDRFSAERPKGSFSTLEIQRTEQGDSAMYLCASSLQGENYGYTFGSGTRLTVV.

This clone was picked up a small number of times. The V gene is TRBV5-1, the J gene TRBJ2-7; D is unresolved. The CDR3 spans 17 residues. The germline gives CDR1 SGHRS, CDR2 YFSETQ. V gave up 4 bases and J gave up 0 bases, with 20 bases separating them. The CDR3 coding sequence is TGCGCCAGCAGCCACCCGACCGGAGCCCACCTCTCCTACGAGCAGTACTTC. It is translated as CASSHPTGAHLSYEQYF.

The sample holds a few counts of this clone. The rearrangement links TRBV6-1 to TRBJ2-3; 7 bases are shared with TRBD2. Losses at the gene ends were 5 bases for V and 5 bases for J; bases not matched to a gene: 10. Per the germline V gene, CDR1 is MNHNS and CDR2 is SASEGT. The CDR3 has 15 amino acids. CDR3 loop: CASSPTSRSQDTQYF. Written as DNA, the CDR3 is TGTGCCAGCAGTCCGACTAGCCGGTCCCAAGATACGCAGTATTTT.

This clone was seen more than once but under ten times. The chain combines TRBV28 with TRBJ2-7; D is unresolved. V gave up 5 bases and J gave up 3 bases, with 5 bases separating them. Germline V gene sequence: CDR1 MDHEN, CDR2 SYDVKM. This CDR3 contains 11 residues. CDR3 coding DNA: TGTGCCAGCAGTCAGGACTACGAGCAGTACTTC. Residues: CASSQDYEQYF.

This clone was detected a few times. The chain couples TRBV19 to TRBJ2-3; possible D gene TRBD2, 5 bases. This CDR3 has 14 amino acids. The V end was cut by 6 bases, the J end by 2 bases, with 12 bases between. Germline CDR1 reads LNHDA; CDR2 reads SQIVND (reference sequence). Here the CDR3 DNA reads TGTGCCAGTAGAAGGACGGACTTCACAGATACGCAGTATTTT. It specifies CASRRTDFTDTQYF. The whole variable domain, remainder taken from reference TRBV19 and TRBJ2-3, is DGGITQSPKYLFRKEGQNVTLSCEQNLNHDAMYWYRQDPGQGLRLIYYSQIVNDFQKGDIAEGYSVSREKKESFPLTVTSAQKNPTAFYLCASRRTDFTDTQYFGPGTRLTVL.

This clone was detected a few times. This chain uses TRBV7-9 with TRBJ1-2; no clear D gene. V was trimmed by 7 bases and J by 8 bases, leaving 11 bases between them. The germline V gene has CDR1 SEHNR and CDR2 FQNEAQ (reference sequence). The CDR3 runs to 11 residues. CDR3 coding DNA: TGTGCCAGCACTTTCCCCGAGGGCTACACCTTC. Translating it yields CASTFPEGYTF.

In its sample, this clone was seen a few times. This sequence joins TRBV19 and TRBJ1-4, with 7 positions matching TRBD1. Per the germline V gene, CDR1 is LNHDA and CDR2 is SQIVND (reference sequence). J lost 5 bases, V lost 4 bases, and 13 bases had no gene match. This CDR3 is 17 amino acids long. CDR3 DNA: TGTGCCAGTAGTACCACGGGGACAGAACGTCCAAATGAAAAACTGTTTTTT. This translates into CASSTTGTERPNEKLFF.

The V gene is TRBV7-3, the J gene TRBJ1-6; D might be TRBD1 (5 bases). This CDR3 is 14 amino acids long. Per the germline V gene, CDR1 is SGHTA and CDR2 is FQGTGA. Trimming took off 1 base at V and 8 bases at J, with 9 bases between the two ends. In nucleotides, the CDR3 is TGTGCCAGCAGCTTAATCGGGGGAGATTCACCCCTCCACTTT. This gives the protein CASSLIGGDSPLHF.

The gene calls are TRBV9 and TRBJ2-2; 8 nucleotides align to TRBD2. The CDR3 spans 17 residues. Germline CDR1 and CDR2: SGDLS and YYNGEE. Unmatched junction bases numbered 7, after V lost 3 bases and J lost 0 bases. CDR3 region: CASSAFNGGANTGELFF. CDR3 coding DNA: TGTGCCAGCAGCGCGTTCAACGGGGGGGCGAACACCGGGGAGCTGTTTTTT.

The gene calls are TRBV21-1 and TRBJ1-4; no DNA check was done on the table's D call, TRBD1. TRBV21-1 is assigned pseudogene status. The CDR3 runs to 14 residues. The CDR3 sequence: CASSKGNRNEKLFF. Here the CDR3 DNA reads TGTGCCAGCAGCAAGGGTAACAGAAATGAAAAACTGTTTTTT.

The chain recombines TRBV5-1 with TRBJ2-3; D is possibly TRBD1 (5 bases). The CDR3 runs to 14 residues. Germline V CDR1 and CDR2: SGHRS, YFSETQ. V was pared by 3 bases and J by 0 bases, with 8 bases between. CDR3 DNA: TGCGCCAGCAGCTGGACATCGAGCACAGATACGCAGTATTTT. This gives the protein CASSWTSSTDTQYF.

DNA for the CDR3: TGTGCCAGCCGGATTTTGGGAACTAGCGGGAGTGGTACGCAGTATTTT. The encoded protein is CASRILGTSGSGTQYF. The chain is built from TRBV27 and TRBJ2-3; 11 bases are a match to TRBD2. The germline V gene has CDR1 MNHEY and CDR2 SMNVEV (reference sequence). The CDR3 runs to 16 residues. V shed 8 bases, J shed 8 bases, and the junction held 15 bases outside the gene matches.

This clone was seen just once. The CDR3 DNA reads TGTGCCAGCATGGATAGCGGGAGGAATGAGCAGTTCTTC. It is translated as CASMDSGRNEQFF. The gene calls are TRBV6-6 and TRBJ2-1, with 10 bases matching TRBD2. V dropped 7 bases and J dropped 7; count of bases not matched to a gene: 4. The CDR3 has 13 residues. The germline CDR1 and CDR2 sequences are MNHNY and SVGAGI (reference sequence).

The V gene is TRBV28, the J gene TRBJ2-3; 9 bases match TRBD1. This CDR3 comprises 22 residues. CDR1 is MDHEN, CDR2 SYDVKM, per germline. The V and J ends lost 5 bases and 2 bases, in that order; junction bases with no gene match: 26. CDR3 nucleotides: TGTGCCAGCAGTACCGACATAACAGGGGGCGCCTCCAAGGGGGGTAACACAGATACGCAGTATTTT. Residues: CASSTDITGGASKGGNTDTQYF.